This is a list of T cell receptor beta chains from one sample in a study of T cells in Graves' hyperthyroidism and ophthalmopathy. TCRdb reprocessed the multiplex PCR reads via MiXCR and lists one record per CDR3 protein. The data contain fewer than 900,000 distinct CDR3 sequences, 18% of them singletons. The source material was blood. The receptors were gathered from a woman between 50 and 59 years old with Graves' hyperthyroidism that later progressed to Graves' ophthalmopathy. CDR3s include the opening cysteine and the closing phenylalanine or tryptophan. D genes are given only for firm matches. Clone size appears in some rows only: once, few, many, or a class for an expanded clone.

abundance: few; j_gene: TRBJ2-2; v_gene: TRBV9; d_gene: NA; CDR3nt: TGTGCCAGCAGCGTTCTGGGATCCGGGGAGCTGTTTTTT; CDR3aa: CASSVLGSGELFF
abundance: many; j_gene: TRBJ2-5; v_gene: TRBV11-3; d_gene: TRBD1; CDR3nt: TGTGCCAGCAGCTTGGAGGGACAGGCAGGAGAGACCCAGTACTTC; CDR3aa: CASSLEGQAGETQYF
abundance: many; j_gene: TRBJ2-1; v_gene: TRBV9; d_gene: TRBD2; CDR3nt: TGTGCCAGCAGCCCTCACCGGGGGGGTTTCAATGAGCAGTTCTTC; CDR3aa: CASSPHRGGFNEQFF
abundance: NA; j_gene: TRBJ1-3; v_gene: TRBV6-2/TRBV6-3; d_gene: NA; CDR3nt: TGTGCCAGCAGTCGTAAGGGGAAATACTCTGGAAACACCATATATTTT; CDR3aa: CASSRKGKYSGNTIYF
abundance: NA; j_gene: TRBJ2-2; v_gene: TRBV3-1; d_gene: TRBD2; CDR3nt: TGTGCCAGCAGGGGGGCTGCTAGCGGGGACACCGGGGAGCTGTTTTTT; CDR3aa: CASRGAASGDTGELFF
abundance: many; j_gene: TRBJ2-7; v_gene: TRBV20-1; d_gene: TRBD1; CDR3nt: TGCAGTGCTAGAACCGGGACAGGGGAATACGAGCAGTACTTC; CDR3aa: CSARTGTGEYEQYF
abundance: few; j_gene: TRBJ2-3; v_gene: TRBV5-8; d_gene: NA; CDR3nt: TGTGCCAGCAGCTTGGTCATTCGTTCCACAGATACGCAGTATTTT; CDR3aa: CASSLVIRSTDTQYF
abundance: NA; j_gene: TRBJ2-1; v_gene: TRBV27; d_gene: TRBD1; CDR3nt: TGTGCCAGCAGTTCGGGCCCCGACAGGGTGGTCAATGAGCAGTTCTTC; CDR3aa: CASSSGPDRVVNEQFF
abundance: NA; j_gene: TRBJ2-3; v_gene: TRBV20-1; d_gene: TRBD2; CDR3nt: TGCAGTGCTAGAGATCGGCTAGCGGGTTTCGATACGCAGTATTTT; CDR3aa: CSARDRLAGFDTQYF
abundance: few; j_gene: TRBJ1-2; v_gene: TRBV27; d_gene: NA; CDR3nt: TGTGCCAGCAGCAGTCAGGGTTGGTATGGCTACACCTTC; CDR3aa: CASSSQGWYGYTF
abundance: NA; j_gene: TRBJ2-3; v_gene: TRBV6-2/TRBV6-3; d_gene: TRBD2; CDR3nt: TGTGCCATCGGGGGGTGGGGCACAGATACGCAGTATTTT; CDR3aa: CAIGGWGTDTQYF
abundance: many; j_gene: TRBJ2-7; v_gene: TRBV15; d_gene: NA; CDR3nt: TGTGCCACCAGCCCTCCTCGGGGGCGCTACGAGCAGTACTTC; CDR3aa: CATSPPRGRYEQYF
abundance: many; j_gene: TRBJ1-1; v_gene: TRBV30; d_gene: NA; CDR3nt: TGTGCCTGGAGCGCGCAACAATTATCGGGCACTGAAGCTTTCTTT; CDR3aa: CAWSAQQLSGTEAFF
abundance: few; j_gene: TRBJ2-5; v_gene: TRBV6-2/TRBV6-3; d_gene: NA; CDR3nt: TGTGCCAGCACCCGCACGGAACAAGAGACCCAGTACTTC; CDR3aa: CASTRTEQETQYF
abundance: many; j_gene: TRBJ2-7; v_gene: TRBV11-2; d_gene: NA; CDR3nt: TGTGCCAGCAGCCGCTCAGACAGGACCTACGAGCAGTACTTC; CDR3aa: CASSRSDRTYEQYF
abundance: NA; j_gene: TRBJ2-1; v_gene: TRBV6-1; d_gene: NA; CDR3nt: TGTGCCAGCAGTGTCCAGGGTTCCGCCTACAATGAGCAGTTCTTC; CDR3aa: CASSVQGSAYNEQFF
abundance: many; j_gene: TRBJ2-2; v_gene: TRBV2; d_gene: TRBD1; CDR3nt: TGTGCCAGCAGCCCCAGGACAGGGGATTTCACCGGGGAGCTGTTTTTT; CDR3aa: CASSPRTGDFTGELFF